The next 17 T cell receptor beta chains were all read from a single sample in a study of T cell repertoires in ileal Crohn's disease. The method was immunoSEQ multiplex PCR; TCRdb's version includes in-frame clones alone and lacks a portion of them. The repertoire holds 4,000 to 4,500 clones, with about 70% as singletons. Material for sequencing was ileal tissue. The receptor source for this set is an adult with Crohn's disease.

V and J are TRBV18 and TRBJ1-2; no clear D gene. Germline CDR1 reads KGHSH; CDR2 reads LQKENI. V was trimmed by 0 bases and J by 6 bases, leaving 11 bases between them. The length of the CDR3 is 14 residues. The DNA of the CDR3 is TGTGCCAGCTCACCACCGATTTCGGGGAATGGCTACACCTTC. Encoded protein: CASSPPISGNGYTF.

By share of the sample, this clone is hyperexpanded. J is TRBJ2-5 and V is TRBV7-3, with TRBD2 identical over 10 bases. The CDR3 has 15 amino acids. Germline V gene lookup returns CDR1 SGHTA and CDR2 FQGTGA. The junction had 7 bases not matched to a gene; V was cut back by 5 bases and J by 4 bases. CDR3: CASSLGAGGLETQYF. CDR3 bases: TGTGCCAGCAGCCTAGGAGCGGGGGGGCTAGAGACCCAGTACTTC.

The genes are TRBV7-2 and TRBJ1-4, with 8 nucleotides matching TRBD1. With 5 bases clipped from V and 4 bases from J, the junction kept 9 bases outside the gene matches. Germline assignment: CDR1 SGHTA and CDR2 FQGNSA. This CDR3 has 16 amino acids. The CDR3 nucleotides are TGTGCCAGCAGCCCTTCCCCGGGACAGGTTAATGAAAAACTGTTTTTT. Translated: CASSPSPGQVNEKLFF.

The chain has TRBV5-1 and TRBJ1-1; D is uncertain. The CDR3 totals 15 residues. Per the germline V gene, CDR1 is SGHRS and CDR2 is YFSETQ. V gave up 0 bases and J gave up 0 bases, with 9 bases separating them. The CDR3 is CASSLARNMNTEAFF. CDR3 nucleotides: TGCGCCAGCAGCTTGGCCCGAAACATGAACACTGAAGCTTTCTTT.

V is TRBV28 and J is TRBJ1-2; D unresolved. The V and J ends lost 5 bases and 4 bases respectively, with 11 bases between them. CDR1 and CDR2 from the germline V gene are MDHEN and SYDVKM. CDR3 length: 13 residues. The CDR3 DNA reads TGTGCCAGCAGTCAGTTATATTCCTATGGCTACACCTTC. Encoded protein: CASSQLYSYGYTF.

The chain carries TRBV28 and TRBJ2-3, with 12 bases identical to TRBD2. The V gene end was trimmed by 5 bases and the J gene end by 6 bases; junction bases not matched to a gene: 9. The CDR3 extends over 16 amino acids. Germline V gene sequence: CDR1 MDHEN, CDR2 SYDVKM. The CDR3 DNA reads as TGTGCCAGCAGTGGCCGACTAGCGGGGGACTCGGATACGCAGTATTTT. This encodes CASSGRLAGDSDTQYF. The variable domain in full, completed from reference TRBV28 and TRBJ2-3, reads DVKVTQSSRYLVKRTGEKVFLECVQDMDHENMFWYRQDPGLGLRLIYFSYDVKMKEKGDIPEGYSVSREKKERFSLILESASTNQTSMYLCASSGRLAGDSDTQYFGPGTRLTVL.

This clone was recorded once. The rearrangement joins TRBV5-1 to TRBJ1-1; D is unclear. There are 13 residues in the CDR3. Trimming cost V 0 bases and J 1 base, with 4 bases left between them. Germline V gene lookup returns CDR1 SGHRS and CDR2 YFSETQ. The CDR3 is CASSLGGNTEAFF. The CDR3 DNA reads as TGCGCCAGCAGCTTGGGCGGGAACACTGAAGCTTTCTTT.

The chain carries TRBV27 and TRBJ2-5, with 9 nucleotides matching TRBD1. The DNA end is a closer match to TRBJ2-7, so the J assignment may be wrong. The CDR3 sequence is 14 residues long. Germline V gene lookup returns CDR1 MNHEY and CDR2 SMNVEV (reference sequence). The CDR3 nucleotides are TGTGCCAGCAGTTTAGGAACAGGGGGCGACGAGCAGTACTTC. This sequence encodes CASSLGTGGDEQYF.

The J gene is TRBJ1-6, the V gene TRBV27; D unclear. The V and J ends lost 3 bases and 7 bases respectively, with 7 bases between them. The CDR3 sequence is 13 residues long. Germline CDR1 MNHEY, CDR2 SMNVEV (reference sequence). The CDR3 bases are TGTGCCAGCAGTTTTCAGTGGAATTCACCCCTCCACTTT. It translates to CASSFQWNSPLHF.

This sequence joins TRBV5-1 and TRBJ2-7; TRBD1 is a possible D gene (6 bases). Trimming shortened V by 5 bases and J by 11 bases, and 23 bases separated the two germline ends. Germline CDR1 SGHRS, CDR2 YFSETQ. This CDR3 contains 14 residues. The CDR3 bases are TGCGCCAGCAGGATCTCGGCAGGGGTGATTAAGGAGTACTTC. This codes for CASRISAGVIKEYF.

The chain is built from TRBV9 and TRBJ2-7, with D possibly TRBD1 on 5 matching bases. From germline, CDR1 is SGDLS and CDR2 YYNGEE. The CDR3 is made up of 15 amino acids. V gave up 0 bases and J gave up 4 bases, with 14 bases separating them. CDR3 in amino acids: CASSVGPDTQYEQYF. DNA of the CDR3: TGTGCCAGCAGCGTAGGGCCGGACACCCAGTACGAGCAGTACTTC. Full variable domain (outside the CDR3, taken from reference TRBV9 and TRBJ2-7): DSGVTQTPKHLITATGQRVTLRCSPRSGDLSVYWYQQSLDQGLQFLIQYYNGEERAKGNILERFSAQQFPDLHSELNLSSLELGDSALYFCASSVGPDTQYEQYFGPGTRLTVT.

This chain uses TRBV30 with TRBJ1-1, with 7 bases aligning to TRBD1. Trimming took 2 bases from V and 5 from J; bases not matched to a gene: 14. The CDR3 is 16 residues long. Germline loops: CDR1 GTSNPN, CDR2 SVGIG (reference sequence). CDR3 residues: CAWSMDLTGYGTEAFF. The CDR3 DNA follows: TGTGCCTGGAGTATGGACCTGACAGGGTATGGTACTGAAGCTTTCTTT.

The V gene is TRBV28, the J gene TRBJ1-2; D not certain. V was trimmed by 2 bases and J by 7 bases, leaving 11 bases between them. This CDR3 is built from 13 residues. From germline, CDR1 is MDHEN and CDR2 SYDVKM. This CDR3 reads CASSLSGSGGYTF. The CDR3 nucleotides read TGTGCCAGCAGTTTAAGCGGGTCTGGTGGCTACACCTTC.

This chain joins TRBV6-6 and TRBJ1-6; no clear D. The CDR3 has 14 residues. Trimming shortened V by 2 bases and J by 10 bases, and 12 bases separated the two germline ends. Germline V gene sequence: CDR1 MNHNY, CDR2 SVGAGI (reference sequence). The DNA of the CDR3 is TGTGCCAGCAGTTACGGAGGTGGTCAATCACCCCTCCACTTT. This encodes CASSYGGGQSPLHF.

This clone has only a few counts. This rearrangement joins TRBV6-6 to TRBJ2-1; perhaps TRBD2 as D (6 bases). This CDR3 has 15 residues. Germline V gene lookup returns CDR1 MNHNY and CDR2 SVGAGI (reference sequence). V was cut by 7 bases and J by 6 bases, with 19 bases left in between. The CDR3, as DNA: TGTGCCAGCATCCCCCCCGGGAGATTGGGCAATGAGCAGTTCTTC. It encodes CASIPPGRLGNEQFF.

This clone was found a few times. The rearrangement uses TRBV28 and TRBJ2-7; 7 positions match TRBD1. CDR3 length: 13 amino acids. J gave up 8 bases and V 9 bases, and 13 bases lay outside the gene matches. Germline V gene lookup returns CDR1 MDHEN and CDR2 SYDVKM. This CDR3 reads CASTEGTDRKQYF. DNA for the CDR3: TGTGCCAGTACCGAGGGGACAGATCGAAAGCAGTACTTC.

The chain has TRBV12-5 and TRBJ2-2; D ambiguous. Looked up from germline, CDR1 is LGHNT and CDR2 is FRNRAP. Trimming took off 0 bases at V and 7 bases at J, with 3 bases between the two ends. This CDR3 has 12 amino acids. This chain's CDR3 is CASGLVYGELFF. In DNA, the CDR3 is TGTGCTAGTGGTTTGGTATACGGGGAGCTGTTTTTT.